These 31 T cell receptor beta chains were sequenced from one sample in a study of regulatory T cells in long-lasting Graves disease. Time point: persistent/refractory GD, antithyroid drugs over 5 years with positive TRAb. The authors made the TCR library using RNA they extracted from PBMCs. Investigators prepared the TCR beta libraries by applying iRepertoire HTBI primers and Arm-PCR of CDR3 regions. TCRdb reanalysed the multiplex PCR reads using MiXCR and keeps one entry per CDR3 protein. The sample shows 400,000 or so distinct CDR3 sequences, around 24% of them seen only once. The sample here was peripheral blood mononuclear cells (PBMCs), taken when the disease was refractory, from a patient treated with antithyroid drugs. These TCRs come from a female donor with Graves disease.

At least ten counts were recorded for this clonotype. The chain links TRBV6-1 to TRBJ1-1; D is possibly TRBD1 (5 bases). With 2 bases removed from V and 5 bases from J, the gap between germline ends came to 6 bases. The CDR3 is 12 residues long. CDR1 is MNHNS, CDR2 SASEGT, per germline. The CDR3 DNA reads TGTGCCAGCAGTGAATGGGGGACTGAAGCTTTCTTT. It translates to CASSEWGTEAFF.

The table lists this clonotype with many counts. The rearrangement joins TRBV28 to TRBJ2-2; TRBD1 aligns across 9 bases. Germline CDR1 reads MDHEN; CDR2 reads SYDVKM. The CDR3 runs 14 residues. V lost 8 bases, J lost 7 bases, and 8 bases stayed unmatched. The CDR3 loop is CASLTGGVSGELFF. The CDR3 DNA reads as TGTGCCAGCTTGACAGGGGGAGTGAGCGGGGAGCTGTTTTTT. The full variable domain, completed using reference TRBV28 and TRBJ2-2, is DVKVTQSSRYLVKRTGEKVFLECVQDMDHENMFWYRQDPGLGLRLIYFSYDVKMKEKGDIPEGYSVSREKKERFSLILESASTNQTSMYLCASLTGGVSGELFFGEGSRLTVL.

This clonotype was counted only a few times. The J gene is TRBJ2-7, the V gene TRBV29-1; no firm D call. The CDR3 has 14 residues. The germline gives CDR1 SQVTM, CDR2 ANQGSEA. V lost 2 bases, J lost 4 bases, and 15 bases lay in between. CDR3 amino acids: CSVETPGRLYEQYF. The DNA of the CDR3 is TGCAGCGTTGAAACTCCAGGCCGGCTGTACGAGCAGTACTTC.

V is TRBV6-1 and J is TRBJ1-1; 7 nucleotides match TRBD1. Germline values: CDR1 MNHNS, CDR2 SASEGT. V lost 6 bases and J lost 6; bases outside the gene matches: 13. This CDR3 comprises 15 residues. CDR3 DNA sequence: TGTGCCAGCAGATCATACAGGGGCGGAGATCCTGAAGCTTTCTTT. It yields the protein CASRSYRGGDPEAFF.

The CDR3 sequence is CAISNKQGSGEKLFF. CDR3 DNA: TGTGCCATCAGCAATAAACAGGGGTCGGGTGAAAAACTGTTTTTT. J is TRBJ1-4 and V is TRBV10-3, with 7 bases identical to TRBD1. CDR1 and CDR2 (germline): ENHRY, SYGVKD. With 6 bases clipped from V and 7 bases from J, the junction kept 11 bases outside the gene matches. The CDR3 is 15 residues long.

This clonotype was recorded many times. The chain has TRBV7-2 and TRBJ2-5; D tentatively fits TRBD1 or TRBD2 (6 bases each). This CDR3 is 14 amino acids long. Deletions cut 6 bases from V and 5 bases from J, with 16 bases between. Per germline, CDR1 SGHTA and CDR2 FQGNSA. The CDR3 loop is CASSRPRGQETQYF. The CDR3 DNA sequence: TGTGCCAGCAGTCGACCCCGGGGGCAGGAGACCCAGTACTTC.

This sequence joins TRBV20-1 and TRBJ1-1; 9 bases match TRBD1. The CDR3 totals 14 residues. Germline V gene data show CDR1 as DFQATT and CDR2 as SNEGSKA (reference sequence). Unmatched junction bases numbered 10, after V lost 6 bases and J lost 5 bases. The chain's CDR3 is CSAKGGTGHTEAFF. CDR3 in DNA: TGCAGTGCAAAAGGGGGGACAGGGCATACTGAAGCTTTCTTT.

DNA for the CDR3: TGCGCCAGCAGCCAAGATTCAGGGGCGCGTTACGAGCAGTACTTC. It specifies CASSQDSGARYEQYF. The rearrangement joins TRBV4-3 to TRBJ2-7, with a tentative D call TRBD1 (6 bases). Looked up from germline, CDR1 is LGHNA and CDR2 is YSLEER. The CDR3 is 15 residues long. V dropped 0 bases and J dropped 4 bases, with 13 bases sitting between them.

This clonotype was detected only a few times. The chain combines TRBV5-1 with TRBJ2-1; 7 positions agree with TRBD2. Germline-derived CDR1 and CDR2 are SGHRS and YFSETQ. Losses at the gene ends were 6 bases for V and 4 bases for J; bases not matched to a gene: 7. CDR3 length: 14 residues. CDR3 nucleotide sequence: TGCGCCAGCATGGGCGGCGGGGGATACAATGAGCAGTTCTTC. Amino acid sequence: CASMGGGGYNEQFF.

About this clonotype: Just one base apart from a much larger clone, this may be a read error. V is TRBV12-3 or TRBV12-4 and J is TRBJ1-3, with a tentative D call TRBD1 (5 bases). The CDR3 runs to 14 residues. Trimming took 4 bases from V and 3 from J, leaving 10 bases between them. The CDR3 DNA reads as TGTGCCAGCAGTTGGGGACGGAGTGGAAACACCATATATTTT. It yields the protein CASSWGRSGNTIYF.

This clonotype was detected many times. V usage is TRBV25-1 and J usage is TRBJ1-2; D uncertain. The CDR3 contains 15 residues. CDR1 and CDR2 (germline): MGHDK, SYGVNS. V was shortened by 1 base and J by 6 bases, with 15 bases between the two germline ends. The CDR3 protein is CASSESVAGGDGYTF. Here the CDR3 DNA reads TGTGCCAGCAGTGAATCGGTGGCAGGCGGGGATGGCTACACCTTC.

This rearrangement joins TRBV19 to TRBJ1-2, with 7 bases identical to TRBD1. The trim removed 3 bases at V and 4 bases at J, leaving 8 bases unmatched. The CDR3 is 15 residues long. Germline V gene lookup returns CDR1 LNHDA and CDR2 SQIVND (reference sequence). CDR3 sequence (DNA): TGTGCCAGTAGTATCCCCGACAGGGCGAGCTATGGCTACACCTTC. It encodes CASSIPDRASYGYTF. The full variable domain, with the rest looked up from reference TRBV19 and TRBJ1-2, is DGGITQSPKYLFRKEGQNVTLSCEQNLNHDAMYWYRQDPGQGLRLIYYSQIVNDFQKGDIAEGYSVSREKKESFPLTVTSAQKNPTAFYLCASSIPDRASYGYTFGSGTRLTVV.

The chain carries TRBV4-1 and TRBJ2-7; D possibly corresponds to TRBD2 (6 bases). Germline V lookup: CDR1 MGHRA, CDR2 YSYEKL. The length of the CDR3 is 15 residues. V was clipped by 0 bases and J by 6 bases, with 15 bases between them. CDR3 coding DNA: TGCGCCAGCAGCCAAGAAATCGGCGGGGTATTCGAGCAGTACTTC. The encoded protein is CASSQEIGGVFEQYF.

With respect to this clonotype: The junction departs from the called germline gene at one end, perhaps through a read error. The chain carries TRBV2 and TRBJ1-1; D is unresolved. Germline V gene sequence: CDR1 SNHLY, CDR2 FYNNEI. The CDR3 spans 16 residues. The CDR3 reads CASSVYQQNSNTGAFF. The CDR3 nucleotides read TGTGCCAGCAGTGTTTATCAGCAGAATTCGAACACTGGAGCTTTCTTT.

This clonotype showed up just a few times. At one end, the junction sequence differs from germline, possibly due to a read error. The V and J genes are TRBV20-1 and TRBJ2-3; the D gene is possibly TRBD2 (5 bases). This CDR3 is 14 amino acids long. Germline V gene data show CDR1 as DFQATT and CDR2 as SNEGSKA (reference sequence). The chain's CDR3 is CSARGRLATDTQYF. DNA for the CDR3: TGCAGCGCTAGAGGAAGGCTAGCAACAGATACGCAGTATTTT.

This clonotype was picked up many times. The V call is TRBV12-3 or TRBV12-4, the J call TRBJ1-1, with D unclear. Between the trimmed V and J ends, which lost 2 bases and 8 bases, there was a span of 6 bases. This CDR3 is 11 amino acids long. DNA of the CDR3: TGTGCCAGCAGTTTATGGCAAGAAGCTTTCTTT. Translation: CASSLWQEAFF.

This clonotype was counted ten times or more. Mismatch with germline at one junction end may stem from a read error. The chain links TRBV3-1 to TRBJ2-4; 9 positions match TRBD1. Germline V gene sequence: CDR1 LGHDT, CDR2 YNNKEL (reference sequence). CDR3 length: 13 amino acids. This CDR3 is CTSSHDPGQGHHF. CDR3 DNA sequence: TGTACCAGCAGCCATGATCCGGGACAGGGTCATCACTTC.

Only a few counts were recorded for this clonotype. This sequence joins TRBV2 and TRBJ1-1, with 7 nucleotides matching TRBD1. Germline CDR1 and CDR2: SNHLY and FYNNEI. With 2 bases clipped from V and 4 bases from J, the junction kept 4 bases outside the gene matches. The CDR3 covers 14 residues. The CDR3 protein is CASSERGLGTEAFF. CDR3 in DNA: TGTGCCAGCAGTGAAAGGGGGCTGGGCACTGAAGCTTTCTTT.

This chain uses TRBV20-1 with TRBJ2-7; 7 bases map to TRBD2. In germline, CDR1 is DFQATT, CDR2 SNEGSKA (reference sequence). V lost 1 base, J lost 4 bases, and 10 bases stayed unmatched. The CDR3 loop spans 15 amino acids. CDR3 nucleotide sequence: TGCAGTGCTAGAGGAAGACTAGCTGATAGTTACGAGCAGTACTTC. Translation: CSARGRLADSYEQYF.

With regard to this clonotype: Mismatch with germline at one junction end may stem from a read error. CDR3 sequence (DNA): TGTGCTAGCAGCTTAATGGGAGGTGTAAATGAAAAACTGTTTTTT. Encoded protein: CASSLMGGVNEKLFF. The rearrangement links TRBV7-7 to TRBJ1-4; D remains ambiguous. From germline, CDR1 is SSHAT and CDR2 FNYEAQ (reference sequence). The CDR3 covers 15 residues.

The chain recombines TRBV4-1 with TRBJ2-7, with TRBD2 matching 10 bases. V gave up 4 bases and J gave up 2 bases; unmatched junction bases: 5. This CDR3 is built from 15 residues. Germline V gene lookup returns CDR1 MGHRA and CDR2 YSYEKL. The CDR3 bases are TGCGCCAGCAGCCTTCGGACTAGCGGCCCCTACGAGCAGTACTTC. Protein: CASSLRTSGPYEQYF.

The chain recombines TRBV2 with TRBJ1-2; D is possibly TRBD1 (6 bases). This CDR3 is built from 13 residues. Trimming stripped 2 bases from V and 6 bases from J, with 10 bases between. The germline V gene encodes CDR1 SNHLY and CDR2 FYNNEI. The CDR3 loop is CASSENQGNGYTF. CDR3 in DNA: TGTGCCAGCAGTGAAAACCAGGGGAATGGCTACACCTTC.

Details on this clonotype: One junction end does not reproduce the germline sequence, and a read error may be involved. The J gene is TRBJ2-5, the V gene TRBV6-2 or TRBV6-3; D gene ambiguous. Germline CDR1 MNHEY, CDR2 SVGEGT. This CDR3 contains 16 residues. CDR3 amino acids: CTSSYSLRSLRETQYF. For the CDR3, the DNA is TGTACCAGCAGTTACTCGCTCAGGAGCTTAAGAGAGACCCAGTACTTC.

This clonotype was counted ten times or more. The chain employs TRBV11-2 and TRBJ2-6; possible D gene TRBD1, 5 bases. The germline gives CDR1 SGHAT, CDR2 FQNNGV. Trimming cost V 5 bases and J 0 bases, with 17 bases left between them. The CDR3 is made up of 18 amino acids. The CDR3 is CASSATASANSGANVLTF. CDR3 DNA: TGTGCCAGCAGCGCGACAGCTTCAGCGAACTCTGGGGCCAACGTCCTGACTTTC.

This clonotype was seen a single time. A much larger clone is a single base away; this may be a read error. The rearrangement links TRBV4-3 to TRBJ1-4; D not resolved. This CDR3 has 13 residues. Germline-derived CDR1 and CDR2 are LGHNA and YSLEER. The CDR3 DNA is TGCGCCGGCAGCCAATGGCGGAATGAAAAACTGTTTTTT. Translated, it gives CAGSQWRNEKLFF.

As regards this clonotype: A clone one base away is much larger, so this may be a read error. The chain recombines TRBV6-1 with TRBJ1-5; the D is unclear. Trimming removed 6 bases at V and 2 bases at J, with 17 bases between. This CDR3 has 16 amino acids. Germline assignment: CDR1 MNHNS and CDR2 SASEGT. CDR3 sequence (DNA): TGTGCCAGCAGCCCTCCTACGGGGTACGGCAATCAGCCCCAGCATTTT. Translating it yields CASSPPTGYGNQPQHF.

The chain links TRBV5-4 to TRBJ2-4, with TRBD1 as a possible D gene (6 bases). This CDR3 contains 15 residues. CDR1 and CDR2 (germline): SGHNT, YYREEE (reference sequence). V was cut by 4 bases and J by 2 bases, with 13 bases left in between. The CDR3 DNA follows: TGTGCCAGCAGCCAAGAAACAGGGACCAAAAACATTCAGTACTTC. Its translation is CASSQETGTKNIQYF.

The V call is TRBV6-1, the J call TRBJ1-1, with 10 bases lining up with TRBD1. Germline V gives CDR1 MNHNS, CDR2 SASEGT. The CDR3 loop spans 13 amino acids. With 7 bases clipped from V and 11 bases from J, the junction kept 10 bases outside the gene matches. The CDR3 DNA reads as TGTGCCAGCAACGAGGACAGGGGGTTGAGGGCTTTCTTT. It is translated as CASNEDRGLRAFF.

J is TRBJ2-7 and V is TRBV6-1; 9 nucleotides line up with TRBD2. Germline assignment: CDR1 MNHNS and CDR2 SASEGT. The CDR3 has 15 residues. V shed 5 bases, J shed 3 bases, and the junction held 8 bases outside the gene matches. The CDR3 reads CASSLNLAGRYEQYF. As DNA, the CDR3 is TGTGCCAGCAGTCTCAACCTAGCGGGACGCTACGAGCAGTACTTC.

This clonotype is a singleton in its sample. The CDR3 coding sequence is TGTGCCAGCAGGAGGGGTTTCGGGGAGCTGTTTTTT. Translation gives CASRRGFGELFF. The V gene is TRBV6-1, the J gene TRBJ2-2; D tentatively fits TRBD1 or TRBD2 (5 bases each). The germline V gene has CDR1 MNHNS and CDR2 SASEGT. The CDR3 consists of 12 residues. V dropped 6 bases and J dropped 7 bases, with 9 bases sitting between them.

This clonotype was picked up many times. The chain has TRBV2 and TRBJ1-6; TRBD1 is a possible D gene (6 bases). This CDR3 has 14 residues. Germline CDR1 SNHLY, CDR2 FYNNEI. V was shortened by 7 bases and J by 7 bases, with 14 bases between the two germline ends. The CDR3 loop reads CASMEGGRNSPLHF. CDR3 nucleotides: TGTGCCAGCATGGAGGGGGGTAGAAATTCACCCCTCCACTTT.